These T cell receptor beta chains were read from a single sample in a study of T cells expressing NK-cell markers. TCRdb reworked the 5' RACE reads into one entry per CDR3 protein, no DNA. This specimen shows roughly 450,000 distinct CDR3 sequences; the ten leading clones hold almost 1.5%. Sequenced input: blood T cells: a sorted CD56 or NKG2C T cell subset, CD4+ or CD8+ T cells, or bulk PBMC T cells (not recorded which). The source of these receptors is a woman aged 45-65 years in good health. CDR3s include the opening cysteine and the closing phenylalanine or tryptophan. The order of the fields is V gene, J gene, CDR3 protein.

TRBV20-1,TRBJ2-1,CSARDTRERDEQFF
TRBV5-1,TRBJ1-2,CASSLAGTERNYGYTF
TRBV7-9,TRBJ2-1,CASSWTGPNEQFF
TRBV6-5,TRBJ1-1,CASSPRTAMNTEAFF
TRBV20-1,TRBJ2-7,CSARPLAGPYEQYF
TRBV6-1,TRBJ2-1,CASPGLSEQFF
TRBV24-1,TRBJ2-3,CATNPGVPTDTQYF
TRBV21-1,TRBJ2-1,CASPTGCSYNEQFF
TRBV6-6,TRBJ1-5,CASSYETANQPQHF
TRBV5-4,TRBJ2-1,CASSLIAQNNEQFF
TRBV7-2,TRBJ2-3,CASSLGGLAGGPTDTQYF
TRBV5-6,TRBJ1-5,CASSVGPRGNQPQHF
TRBV5-1,TRBJ2-1,CASSTAGGRYNEQFF
TRBV25-1,TRBJ1-2,CASSRTDANGYTF
TRBV5-1,TRBJ2-7,CASSSDRGLIHEQYF
TRBV12-3/TRBV12-4,TRBJ2-1,CASSPNSGTSGPYNEQFF
TRBV4-1,TRBJ2-1,CASSQDTSTSTYNEQFF
TRBV5-6,TRBJ2-3,CASSLAGTGDTDTQYF
TRBV11-3,TRBJ2-1,CASSAHRGSAGSRNEQFF
TRBV15,TRBJ2-7,CATSRLAGRVPHEQYF
TRBV6-1,TRBJ2-5,CASNLGTAETQYF
TRBV11-2,TRBJ2-3,CASSPLTGLSPKLNTQYF
TRBV7-9,TRBJ2-1,CASRPPVSSSYNEQFF
TRBV6-5,TRBJ2-3,CASKFGASGHTDTQYF
TRBV12-3/TRBV12-4,TRBJ2-5,CASRRDIGRATQYF